This T cell receptor beta chain appears in the sequencing data of a study of human T cells and chemical hapten exposure. Study-level information: Sensitization was performed using 2% DPC on a 2 cm by 2 cm upper inner arm skin site. Study-wide findings and caveats: Expanded TCR sets contained significantly more large CDR3 similarity clusters than controls.

The library tagged each cDNA molecule with unique molecular identifiers. Each CDR3 protein gets one entry after TCRdb re-called the RACE reads with MiXCR. The repertoire holds some 70,000 distinct CDR3 sequences, with approximately 11% as singletons. As to time point: pre-sensitization, week 0. Treatment meaning: therapeutic diphenylcyclopropenone sensitization with weekly scalp DPC. The study drew its donors from alopecia patients who were 18 to 70 years old and suitable for DPC. This clonotype has a handful of counts. Its target is unknown. Germline V CDR1 and CDR2: KGHSH, LQKENI. The CDR3 extends over 15 amino acids. V lost 6 bases and J 4 bases, leaving 16 bases between the germline ends.

The starting material was whole blood, obtained in connection with sensitization to the hapten diphenylcyclopropenone (DPC). This receptor was taken from a woman aged 50 to 65 with alopecia areata. Some clones in this sample may be carry-over from other donors' samples. The chain combines TRBV18 with TRBJ1-5, with D tentatively TRBD1 (6 bases). The CDR3, as DNA: TGTGCCAGCTCGCCCCAGACAGGACGGAATCAGCCCCAGCATTTT. It is translated as CASSPQTGRNQPQHF.